This record looks at one TCR beta chain sequence and its context. The data stem from a study of blood T cell repertoires in COVID-19. Study-wide context: There were acute and convalescent COVID-19 samples, and they came from the United States, Italy and Spain. Sources were T cells, B-cell-depleted T cells, or PBMCs; the material itself was cDNA or gDNA.

The CDR3 totals 16 residues. The V end lost 1 base, the J end lost 2 bases, and 13 bases lay between the germline ends. Germline V gene sequence: CDR1 SGHTA, CDR2 FQGNSA. Original handling: Amplification with reference gene primers provided the estimates of nucleated cell counts. Some clones are missing from TCRdb's copy, which holds only in-frame ones; the method was immunoSEQ multiplex PCR. V and J calls and clone size are given by that table; D and trimming were obtained from the DNA. The data hold 150,000 or so clones, with 80% to 90% observed a single time. The source of this sequence is a man between 60 and 75 years old with COVID-19, enrolled during active disease. Sequences were obtained from peripheral blood. This chain connects TRBV7-2 to TRBJ2-3; unclear D gene. The CDR3 DNA sequence: TGTGCCAGCAGCTTAGATGGCCGTCTTCTCACAGATACGCAGTATTTT. It encodes CASSLDGRLLTDTQYF.